The 19 T cell receptor beta chains below come from one sample, sequenced in a study of glioma-infiltrating T cells after dendritic cell vaccination. The repertoire was sequenced with immunoSEQ multiplex PCR; TCRdb's copy has only in-frame clones and lacks some. The sample yields about 82,000 clones, around 90% seen once. This material consisted of blood, taken before dendritic cell vaccination. Receptor source: a human donor with glioblastoma.

This chain joins TRBV9 and TRBJ1-2; D uncertain. CDR3 size: 13 residues. Germline V lookup: CDR1 SGDLS, CDR2 YYNGEE. V shed 0 bases and J shed 4 bases, with 7 bases lying between them. Here the CDR3 reads CASSVARSYGYTF. For the CDR3, the DNA is TGTGCCAGCAGCGTAGCTCGGTCCTATGGCTACACCTTC.

The chain has TRBV5-1 and TRBJ2-7; 9 positions agree with TRBD1. The CDR3 runs 16 residues. V trimming: 4 bases; J trimming: 6 bases; junction bases outside the gene matches: 14. Per the germline V gene, CDR1 is SGHRS and CDR2 is YFSETQ. The CDR3 region is CASSILTGGAYGEQYF. The CDR3 nucleotides are TGCGCCAGCAGCATCCTAACAGGGGGCGCATACGGCGAGCAGTACTTC. Supplemented by reference TRBV5-1 and TRBJ2-7, the full variable domain reads KAGVTQTPRYLIKTRGQQVTLSCSPISGHRSVSWYQQTPGQGLQFLFEYFSETQRNKGNFPGRFSGRQFSNSRSEMNVSTLELGDSALYLCASSILTGGAYGEQYFGPGTRLTVT.

The genes are TRBV4-2 and TRBJ2-1, with D unclear. This CDR3 has 15 residues. V dropped 4 bases and J dropped 5 bases, with 15 bases sitting between them. Germline V CDR1 and CDR2: LGHNA, YNFKEQ. The CDR3 sequence: CASSPQKVSDNEQFF. In DNA form, the CDR3 reads TGTGCCAGCAGCCCCCAAAAAGTTTCAGACAATGAGCAGTTCTTC.

CDR3 protein: CASIWTSGRIYNEQFF. The CDR3 DNA is TGCGCCAGCATTTGGACTAGCGGGAGGATTTACAATGAGCAGTTCTTC. V is TRBV10-1 and J is TRBJ2-1; 14 positions agree with TRBD2. With 7 bases clipped from V and 4 bases from J, the junction kept 6 bases outside the gene matches. This CDR3 region has 16 residues. CDR1 is WNHNN and CDR2 is SYGVQD in the germline V gene (reference sequence).

The chain has TRBV5-1 and TRBJ2-2, with TRBD1 matching 8 bases. The CDR3 sequence is 14 residues long. V was pared by 0 bases and J by 7 bases, with 2 bases of the junction left unmatched. Germline loops: CDR1 SGHRS, CDR2 YFSETQ. The CDR3 loop is CASSLAGGHGELFF. The CDR3 DNA reads TGCGCCAGCAGCTTGGCAGGGGGCCACGGGGAGCTGTTTTTT.

This clone has a handful of counts. This chain connects TRBV7-9 to TRBJ1-2, with D possibly TRBD1 on 5 matching bases. Trimming left V 5 bases short and J 7 bases short, with 17 bases between. CDR3 size: 14 residues. Germline V gene sequence: CDR1 SEHNR, CDR2 FQNEAQ (reference sequence). CDR3: CASSPGRGQRGYTF. The CDR3 region has the DNA TGTGCCAGCAGCCCTGGTAGGGGTCAGCGTGGCTACACCTTC.

The DNA of the CDR3 is TGTGCCAGCAGTGAAGCTCGACAAACTAATGAAAAACTGTTTTTT. Amino acids: CASSEARQTNEKLFF. The chain is built from TRBV6-1 and TRBJ1-4; D is unclear. V lost 0 bases and J lost 1, with 6 bases in between. Germline V lookup: CDR1 MNHNS, CDR2 SASEGT. The CDR3 runs to 15 residues.

This clone was found a few times. The chain carries TRBV19 and TRBJ1-3; 8 bases map to TRBD1. Germline loops: CDR1 LNHDA, CDR2 SQIVND (reference sequence). This CDR3 spans 14 amino acids. V trimming: 8 bases; J trimming: 4 bases; junction bases outside the gene matches: 7. CDR3 amino acids: CASGQGVSGNTIYF. CDR3 nucleotide sequence: TGTGCCAGTGGACAGGGCGTAAGCGGAAACACCATATATTTT. The full variable domain, rest sourced from reference TRBV19 and TRBJ1-3, is DGGITQSPKYLFRKEGQNVTLSCEQNLNHDAMYWYRQDPGQGLRLIYYSQIVNDFQKGDIAEGYSVSREKKESFPLTVTSAQKNPTAFYLCASGQGVSGNTIYFGEGSWLTVV.

V and J are TRBV13 and TRBJ1-2; 8 positions agree with TRBD1. CDR3 length equals 17 residues. Germline loops: CDR1 PRHDT, CDR2 FYEKMQ (reference sequence). J was trimmed by 2 bases and V by 2 bases; bases with no gene match: 10. CDR3 coding DNA: TGTGCCAGCAGCTTAAAGACAGGGGCGACCGTCAACTATGGCTACACCTTC. Protein sequence: CASSLKTGATVNYGYTF.

The V call is TRBV11-3, the J call TRBJ2-1, with D perhaps matching TRBD2 (6 bases). The CDR3 covers 14 residues. With 1 base removed from V and 12 bases from J, the gap between germline ends came to 16 bases. Germline V lookup: CDR1 SGHNT, CDR2 YENEEA. The CDR3 sequence is CASSLVSTSKLQFF. Written as DNA, the CDR3 is TGTGCCAGCAGCTTAGTTTCGACTAGTAAGTTGCAGTTCTTC.

The CDR3 DNA reads as TGTGCCAGCAGTGAACAGAGGACAGGGGGCTTCTTGTTCCAAGAGACCCAGTACTTC. Residues: CASSEQRTGGFLFQETQYF. V usage is TRBV6-1 and J usage is TRBJ2-5, with 11 positions matching TRBD1. The CDR3 spans 19 residues. Germline V gene sequence: CDR1 MNHNS, CDR2 SASEGT. After removal of 2 bases from V and 1 base from J, the junction contained 12 bases not matched to a gene.

CDR3 protein: CASRVGGYSGNTIYF. The DNA of the CDR3 is TGTGCCAGCAGGGTTGGGGGCTACTCTGGAAACACCATATATTTT. The genes are TRBV6-1 and TRBJ1-3, with D perhaps TRBD1 (6 bases). Germline V lookup: CDR1 MNHNS, CDR2 SASEGT. The CDR3 has 15 amino acids. Trimming removed 6 bases at V and 0 bases at J, with 12 bases between.

This clone was recorded a few times. This rearrangement joins TRBV5-1 to TRBJ1-1; D is ambiguous. This CDR3 is built from 13 residues. Germline V gene data show CDR1 as SGHRS and CDR2 as YFSETQ. Trimming left V 1 base short and J 3 bases short, with 7 bases between. The CDR3 reads CASSLLGDTEAFF. CDR3 DNA: TGCGCCAGCAGCTTGCTCGGGGACACTGAAGCTTTCTTT.

This chain connects TRBV5-6 to TRBJ1-6; weak D call: TRBD1 (5 bases). CDR3 length: 14 amino acids. Trimming took off 6 bases at V and 7 bases at J, with 14 bases between the two ends. In germline, CDR1 is SGHDT, CDR2 YYEEEE. The CDR3 nucleotides are TGTGCCAGCAACCGGGGGAGGGTCAATTCACCCCTCCACTTT. Its translation: CASNRGRVNSPLHF.

The CDR3 nucleotides read TGTGCCAGTAGCACGGCGGCAACTAATGAAAAACTGTTTTTT. It codes for CASSTAATNEKLFF. The chain carries TRBV19 and TRBJ1-4; D uncertain. Germline CDR1 is LNHDA and CDR2 is SQIVND (reference sequence). Trimming pared 6 bases from V and 0 bases from J, leaving 8 bases between. The CDR3 consists of 14 residues.

The rearrangement links TRBV29-1 to TRBJ1-1; a weak D match, TRBD1 (5 bases). CDR3 length: 13 amino acids. Germline lookup yields CDR1 SQVTM and CDR2 ANQGSEA. V lost 3 bases to trimming and J lost 1 base, with 9 bases between them. The CDR3 sequence: CSVDPGQNTEAFF. The DNA of the CDR3 is TGCAGCGTTGACCCTGGACAGAACACTGAAGCTTTCTTT.

This clone came up once. V is TRBV19 and J is TRBJ1-2, with 7 bases fitting TRBD1. Unmatched junction bases numbered 17, after V lost 5 bases and J lost 8 bases. Germline-derived CDR1 and CDR2 are LNHDA and SQIVND (reference sequence). This CDR3 comprises 16 residues. CDR3 DNA: TGTGCCAGTAGTCCCTCGCAGGGACAGACATCGTCGGGCTACACCTTC. This codes for CASSPSQGQTSSGYTF.

The chain carries TRBV25-1 and TRBJ1-1, with no clear D. This CDR3 region has 14 residues. From germline, CDR1 is MGHDK and CDR2 SYGVNS. Between the trimmed V and J ends, which lost 3 bases and 2 bases, there was a span of 10 bases. In DNA form, the CDR3 reads TGTGCCAGCAGTGACCACCGGTCCAACACTGAAGCTTTCTTT. Its translation: CASSDHRSNTEAFF.

The genes are TRBV15 and TRBJ2-3; TRBD2 is a possible D gene (6 bases). The germline CDR1 and CDR2 sequences are LNHNV and YYDKDF (reference sequence). The CDR3 contains 15 residues. The V end lost 5 bases, the J end lost 6 bases, and 18 bases lay between the germline ends. CDR3 bases: TGTGCCACCAGCCGAAGTCGTGGCGGGGTTGATACGCAGTATTTT. Translating gives CATSRSRGGVDTQYF. The whole variable domain, remainder taken from reference TRBV15 and TRBJ2-3, is DAMVIQNPRYQVTQFGKPVTLSCSQTLNHNVMYWYQQKSSQAPKLLFHYYDKDFNNEADTPDNFQSRRPNTSFCFLDIRSPGLGDTAMYLCATSRSRGGVDTQYFGPGTRLTVL.